The rows below give T cell receptor beta chains drawn from one sample of a study of blood T cells in healthy people across ages. TCRdb re-derived calls from the 5' RACE reads in MiXCR, one entry per CDR3 protein. The sample carries around 800,000 distinct CDR3 sequences, 44% recorded once. Material: blood. These receptors were obtained from a man in his sixties in good health. Each CDR3 is given with its conserved first and last residue. Fields, in order: clone size, D gene, J gene, V gene, CDR3 protein, CDR3 DNA. A D gene is named only where the DNA matches it firmly. Not every row has a clone size; where given, it reads once, few, many or a size class.

abundance: -
d_gene: TRBD2
j_gene: TRBJ2-1
v_gene: TRBV28
CDR3aa: CTSKVAGDTPYNEQFF
CDR3nt: TGTACCAGCAAGGTAGCGGGGGATACCCCCTACAATGAGCAGTTCTTC

abundance: -
d_gene: TRBD1
j_gene: TRBJ2-7
v_gene: TRBV6-2/TRBV6-3
CDR3aa: CASSYSGTGFYEQYF
CDR3nt: TGTGCCAGCAGTTACTCGGGGACAGGGTTTTACGAGCAGTACTTC

abundance: many
d_gene: TRBD1
j_gene: TRBJ1-2
v_gene: TRBV2
CDR3aa: CASRVLTGQQVGYTF
CDR3nt: TGTGCCAGCAGGGTGCTCACGGGACAGCAAGTTGGCTACACCTTC

abundance: -
d_gene: TRBD1
j_gene: TRBJ1-2
v_gene: TRBV28
CDR3aa: CASTDKGADGYTF
CDR3nt: TGTGCCAGCACCGACAAGGGGGCTGATGGCTACACCTTC

abundance: -
d_gene: -
j_gene: TRBJ2-7
v_gene: TRBV18
CDR3aa: CASSPPGVHEQYF
CDR3nt: TGTGCCAGCTCACCACCGGGGGTCCACGAGCAGTACTTC

abundance: -
d_gene: -
j_gene: TRBJ2-7
v_gene: TRBV5-1
CDR3aa: CASSLGTVGIEQYF
CDR3nt: TGCGCCAGCAGCTTGGGGACAGTCGGGATCGAGCAGTACTTC

abundance: -
d_gene: -
j_gene: TRBJ2-5
v_gene: TRBV11-2
CDR3aa: CASSLDLSGRETQYF
CDR3nt: TGTGCCAGCAGCTTAGATCTGTCAGGGAGAGAGACCCAGTACTTC

abundance: -
d_gene: -
j_gene: TRBJ1-2
v_gene: TRBV24-1
CDR3aa: CATSEEGNYGYTF
CDR3nt: TGTGCCACCAGTGAGGAAGGAAACTATGGCTACACCTTC

abundance: -
d_gene: TRBD2
j_gene: TRBJ2-2
v_gene: TRBV7-3
CDR3aa: CASSPGLPGELFF
CDR3nt: TGTGCCAGCAGCCCGGGACTACCCGGGGAGCTGTTTTTT

abundance: -
d_gene: TRBD1
j_gene: TRBJ1-2
v_gene: TRBV12-3/TRBV12-4
CDR3aa: CASSFRDSRNYGYTF
CDR3nt: TGTGCCAGCAGTTTCCGGGACAGCAGGAACTATGGCTACACCTTC

abundance: -
d_gene: TRBD2
j_gene: TRBJ2-3
v_gene: TRBV9
CDR3aa: CASSVVASGGDTQYF
CDR3nt: TGTGCCAGCAGCGTAGTCGCTAGCGGGGGAGATACGCAGTATTTT

abundance: few
d_gene: -
j_gene: TRBJ2-1
v_gene: TRBV20-1
CDR3aa: CSASDWSSYNEQFF
CDR3nt: TGCAGTGCTTCGGACTGGAGCTCCTACAATGAGCAGTTCTTC

abundance: -
d_gene: TRBD1
j_gene: TRBJ2-7
v_gene: TRBV20-1
CDR3aa: CSARFTGGTYEQYF
CDR3nt: TGCAGTGCTAGATTTACAGGGGGGACCTACGAGCAGTACTTC

abundance: few
d_gene: TRBD2
j_gene: TRBJ2-1
v_gene: TRBV5-1
CDR3aa: CASSFGIAGVSYNEQFF
CDR3nt: TGCGCCAGCAGCTTCGGAATAGCGGGGGTCTCCTACAATGAGCAGTTCTTC

abundance: -
d_gene: -
j_gene: TRBJ2-7
v_gene: TRBV6-5
CDR3aa: CASSYSEGVDEQYF
CDR3nt: TGTGCCAGCAGTTACTCGGAGGGGGTCGACGAGCAGTACTTC

abundance: -
d_gene: TRBD2
j_gene: TRBJ2-3
v_gene: TRBV6-6
CDR3aa: CASSRLADTDTQYF
CDR3nt: TGTGCCAGCAGTCGACTAGCGGACACAGATACGCAGTATTTT

abundance: -
d_gene: -
j_gene: TRBJ2-1
v_gene: TRBV6-5
CDR3aa: CASSYSGGRETQFF
CDR3nt: TGTGCCAGCAGTTACTCGGGGGGAAGGGAGACCCAGTTCTTC

abundance: -
d_gene: TRBD2
j_gene: TRBJ2-5
v_gene: TRBV6-6
CDR3aa: CASSAGLAGNEQYF
CDR3nt: TGTGCCAGCAGTGCAGGACTAGCGGGGAATGAGCAGTACTTC

abundance: few
d_gene: -
j_gene: TRBJ2-7
v_gene: TRBV6-2/TRBV6-3
CDR3aa: CASRSRAHLAYEQYF
CDR3nt: TGTGCCAGCAGAAGCAGGGCGCACTTAGCCTACGAGCAGTACTTC

abundance: -
d_gene: -
j_gene: TRBJ1-1
v_gene: TRBV6-5
CDR3aa: CASNSRGENTEAFF
CDR3nt: TGTGCCAGCAATTCCCGGGGGGAGAACACTGAGGCTTTCTTT

abundance: -
d_gene: TRBD1
j_gene: TRBJ2-7
v_gene: TRBV4-3
CDR3aa: CASSRELQGTGGRDEQYF
CDR3nt: TGCGCCAGCAGCCGAGAACTTCAAGGGACAGGGGGCAGGGACGAGCAGTACTTC

abundance: -
d_gene: TRBD1
j_gene: TRBJ1-6
v_gene: TRBV20-1
CDR3aa: CSAKDRGTGSPLHF
CDR3nt: TGCAGTGCAAAGGACAGGGGGACTGGTTCACCCCTCCACTTT

abundance: few
d_gene: -
j_gene: TRBJ1-6
v_gene: TRBV10-3
CDR3aa: CAISELDSPLHF
CDR3nt: TGTGCCATCAGTGAGTTGGATTCACCCCTCCACTTT

abundance: -
d_gene: -
j_gene: TRBJ2-2
v_gene: TRBV11-2
CDR3aa: CASSLVAATGELFF
CDR3nt: TGTGCCAGCAGCTTAGTAGCCGCCACCGGGGAGCTGTTTTTT

abundance: few
d_gene: -
j_gene: TRBJ1-5
v_gene: TRBV20-1
CDR3aa: CSGVRGYGPSNQPQHF
CDR3nt: TGCAGTGGGGTGCGGGGGTATGGCCCTAGCAATCAGCCCCAGCATTTT

abundance: many
d_gene: TRBD2
j_gene: TRBJ2-3
v_gene: TRBV4-3
CDR3aa: CASSQDLRGGSDTQYF
CDR3nt: TGCGCCAGCAGCCAAGATCTGCGGGGGGGGTCAGATACGCAGTATTTT

abundance: once
d_gene: -
j_gene: TRBJ2-5
v_gene: TRBV11-2
CDR3aa: CASSLGGVAQYF
CDR3nt: TGTGCCAGCAGCTTAGGCGGGGTGGCCCAGTACTTC

abundance: -
d_gene: -
j_gene: TRBJ2-7
v_gene: TRBV5-5
CDR3aa: CASSLDRVPSYEQYF
CDR3nt: TGTGCCAGCAGCTTGGACAGGGTCCCATCCTACGAGCAGTACTTC

abundance: -
d_gene: -
j_gene: TRBJ1-1
v_gene: TRBV29-1
CDR3aa: CSVVEGIVHTEAFF
CDR3nt: TGCAGCGTTGTTGAGGGGATTGTGCACACTGAAGCTTTCTTT

abundance: -
d_gene: -
j_gene: TRBJ2-1
v_gene: TRBV15
CDR3aa: CATSSGGQYNGQFF
CDR3nt: TGTGCCACCAGCAGTGGAGGACAGTACAATGGGCAGTTCTTC

abundance: -
d_gene: TRBD2
j_gene: TRBJ2-1
v_gene: TRBV12-3/TRBV12-4
CDR3aa: CASSDHGTSDNERFF
CDR3nt: TGTGCCAGCAGTGACCACGGGACTAGCGACAATGAGCGGTTCTTC

abundance: -
d_gene: -
j_gene: TRBJ1-2
v_gene: TRBV3-1
CDR3aa: CASSHLDGQNYGYTF
CDR3nt: TGTGCCAGCAGCCACCTCGACGGGCAAAACTATGGCTACACCTTC

abundance: once
d_gene: -
j_gene: TRBJ1-5
v_gene: TRBV7-6
CDR3aa: CASSPAYNQPQHF
CDR3nt: TGTGCCAGCAGTCCGGCTTACAATCAGCCCCAGCATTTT

abundance: -
d_gene: -
j_gene: TRBJ2-7
v_gene: TRBV18
CDR3aa: CASSSSSSNEQYF
CDR3nt: TGTGCCAGCTCATCCTCCTCTTCTAACGAGCAGTACTTC

abundance: few
d_gene: -
j_gene: TRBJ1-5
v_gene: TRBV6-6
CDR3aa: CASRRTASNQPQHF
CDR3nt: TGTGCCAGCCGGCGGACAGCTAGCAATCAGCCCCAGCATTTT

abundance: -
d_gene: -
j_gene: TRBJ2-1
v_gene: TRBV25-1
CDR3aa: CASSGTSYSEQFF
CDR3nt: TGTGCCAGCAGTGGGACATCTTACAGTGAGCAGTTCTTC

abundance: -
d_gene: -
j_gene: TRBJ2-7
v_gene: TRBV9
CDR3aa: CASSPSQWTDYEQYF
CDR3nt: TGTGCCAGCAGCCCTTCGCAATGGACAGACTACGAGCAGTACTTC

abundance: -
d_gene: TRBD1
j_gene: TRBJ2-1
v_gene: TRBV20-1
CDR3aa: CSAMTGQGARLDEQFF
CDR3nt: TGCAGTGCTATGACGGGACAGGGGGCCAGACTCGATGAGCAGTTCTTC

abundance: -
d_gene: -
j_gene: TRBJ1-1
v_gene: TRBV12-3/TRBV12-4
CDR3aa: CASRGVGRSLNTEAFF
CDR3nt: TGTGCCAGCAGGGGGGTGGGTAGGTCCCTGAACACTGAAGCTTTCTTT

abundance: -
d_gene: TRBD1
j_gene: TRBJ2-2
v_gene: TRBV6-5
CDR3aa: CASSWDRANTGELFF
CDR3nt: TGTGCCAGCAGTTGGGACAGGGCGAACACCGGGGAGCTGTTTTTT

abundance: -
d_gene: -
j_gene: TRBJ2-1
v_gene: TRBV7-9
CDR3aa: CASSRYHEQFF
CDR3nt: TGTGCCAGCAGCAGATACCATGAGCAGTTCTTC

abundance: -
d_gene: TRBD2
j_gene: TRBJ2-1
v_gene: TRBV15
CDR3aa: CATSRAVPGLAGENEQFF
CDR3nt: TGTGCCACCAGCAGAGCGGTACCGGGACTAGCGGGGGAGAATGAGCAGTTCTTC